This T cell receptor (beta chain) was profiled in a study of blood T cell repertoires in COVID-19. Background on the study: COVID-19 samples, acute and convalescent, were from the United States, Italy and Spain.

Clones were read by immunoSEQ multiplex PCR, and TCRdb kept only the in-frame ones, dropping some. Among 300,000 to 500,000 clones listed, 85% to 90% were seen once. Allocation to cohorts depended on clinical history reported by the participants. Germline V gives CDR1 MNHEY, CDR2 SMNVEV (reference sequence). V shed 1 base, J shed 4 bases, and the junction held 3 bases outside the gene matches. The CDR3 length is 16 residues. The sequence came from a woman aged 25 to 39 with acute COVID-19. V gene TRBV27 combines with J gene TRBJ2-3; 12 positions match TRBD2. Sequenced sample: PBMCs or T cells enriched from blood (not recorded which). DNA for the CDR3: TGTGCCAGCAGTTTATGGCTAGCGGGGGGGCCAGATACGCAGTATTTT. Translation gives CASSLWLAGGPDTQYF.